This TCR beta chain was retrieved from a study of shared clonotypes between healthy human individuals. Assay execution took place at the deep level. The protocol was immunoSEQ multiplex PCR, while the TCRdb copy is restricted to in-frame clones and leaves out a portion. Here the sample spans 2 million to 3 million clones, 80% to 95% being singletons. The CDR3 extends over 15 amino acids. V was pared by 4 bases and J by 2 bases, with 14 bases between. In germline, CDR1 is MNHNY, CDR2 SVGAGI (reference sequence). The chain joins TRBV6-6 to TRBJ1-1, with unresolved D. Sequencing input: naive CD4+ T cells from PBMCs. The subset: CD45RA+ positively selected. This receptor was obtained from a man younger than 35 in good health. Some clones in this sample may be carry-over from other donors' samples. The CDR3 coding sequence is TGTGCCAGCAGTTCAACCGGGCCGCGAAACACTGAAGCTTTCTTT. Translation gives CASSSTGPRNTEAFF.